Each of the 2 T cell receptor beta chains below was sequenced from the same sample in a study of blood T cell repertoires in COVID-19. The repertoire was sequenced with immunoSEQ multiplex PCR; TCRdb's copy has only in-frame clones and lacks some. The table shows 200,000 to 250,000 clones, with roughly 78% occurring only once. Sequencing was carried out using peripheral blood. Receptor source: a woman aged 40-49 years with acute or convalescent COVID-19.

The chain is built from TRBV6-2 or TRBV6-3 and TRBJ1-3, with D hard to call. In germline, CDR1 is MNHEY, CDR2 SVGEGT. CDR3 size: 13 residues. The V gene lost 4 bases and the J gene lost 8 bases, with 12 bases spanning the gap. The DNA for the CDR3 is TGTGCCAGCAGTTTCGTTACCGGTTACACCATATATTTT. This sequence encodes CASSFVTGYTIYF.

Written as DNA, the CDR3 is TGTGCCAGCAAAGTACAGGGGGCTGGCAATCAGCCCCAGCATTTT. Translation gives CASKVQGAGNQPQHF. The V and J genes are TRBV6-5 and TRBJ1-5; 9 bases map to TRBD1. Germline lookup yields CDR1 MNHEY and CDR2 SVGAGI. Losses at the gene ends were 7 bases for V and 2 bases for J; bases not matched to a gene: 6. CDR3 length equals 15 residues.